Many counts were recorded for the clone carrying this T cell receptor beta chain. Its antigen is currently unknown. A second PCR of 7 to 11 cycles used a sample-barcoded 5' primer and a J-beta primer mix. TCRdb re-called the 5' RACE reads with MiXCR, one entry per CDR3 protein. Of 1.5 million to 2 million distinct CDR3 sequences listed, roughly 32% are singletons. This sample was included in a study of blood T cells in healthy people across ages. General study findings and limits: Researchers said unsorted PBMCs prevented a conclusive naive versus antigen-experienced comparison.

The CDR3 has 15 residues. Germline CDR1 is MRHNA and CDR2 is SNTAGT. Losses at the gene ends were 0 bases for V and 5 bases for J; bases not matched to a gene: 5. This TCR came from a woman aged 30 to 39 in good health. The chain employs TRBV6-4 and TRBJ2-3; 7 bases agree with TRBD1. Material: blood. This chain's CDR3 is CASSDSLSGGDTQYF. The CDR3 DNA reads TGTGCCAGCAGTGACTCTCTGTCAGGGGGAGATACGCAGTATTTT.